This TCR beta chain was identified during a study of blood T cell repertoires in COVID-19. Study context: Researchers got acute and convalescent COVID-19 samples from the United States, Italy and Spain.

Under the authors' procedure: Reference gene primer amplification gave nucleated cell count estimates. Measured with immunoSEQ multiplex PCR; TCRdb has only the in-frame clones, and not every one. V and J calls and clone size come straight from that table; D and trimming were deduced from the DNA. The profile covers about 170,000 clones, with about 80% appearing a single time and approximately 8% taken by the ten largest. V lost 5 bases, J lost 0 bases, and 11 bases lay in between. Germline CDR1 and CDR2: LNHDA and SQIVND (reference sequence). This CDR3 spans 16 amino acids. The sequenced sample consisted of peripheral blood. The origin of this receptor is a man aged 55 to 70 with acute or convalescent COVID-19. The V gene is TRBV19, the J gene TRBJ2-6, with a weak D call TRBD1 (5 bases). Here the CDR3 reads CASSSRQSSGANVLTF. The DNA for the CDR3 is TGTGCCAGTAGTTCAAGACAGTCCTCTGGGGCCAACGTCCTGACTTTC.